The 18 T cell receptor beta chains given below trace back to one sample, sequenced in a study of monozygotic twins with inflammatory bowel disease. Reprocessing the 5' RACE reads, TCRdb reports a single entry for every CDR3 protein and omits DNA. Its table lists 210,000 or so distinct CDR3 sequences. The sequenced sample consisted of blood. These receptor sequences come from a human donor with ulcerative colitis or Crohn's disease, or a healthy co-twin of an affected twin (not recorded which).

V and J are TRBV29-1 and TRBJ2-1; TCRdb outputs TRBD2, but without DNA this stays unchecked. The CDR3 runs to 17 residues. CDR1 and CDR2 from the germline V gene are SQVTM and ANQGSEA. CDR3 amino acids: CSATGLAGGVAYNEQFF.

The chain combines TRBV6-5 with TRBJ1-2; checking the TCRdb D call of TRBD1 is not possible without DNA. The germline CDR1 and CDR2 sequences are MNHEY and SVGAGI. This CDR3 is built from 13 residues. CDR3 sequence reads: CASSETGEGGYTF.

This chain uses TRBV4-2 with TRBJ1-4. The germline V gene has CDR1 LGHNA and CDR2 YNFKEQ. CDR3 size: 15 residues. CDR3 amino acids: CASRQVGNNDEKLFF.

This chain connects TRBV20-1 to TRBJ2-2; lacking DNA, the TRBD1 call made by TCRdb goes unchecked. The germline V gene has CDR1 DFQATT and CDR2 SNEGSKA (reference sequence). The CDR3 has 13 amino acids. The CDR3 spells CSASGSGPGELFF.

The chain has TRBV5-1 and TRBJ2-1; TCRdb returns TRBD1, unconfirmable since there is no DNA. This CDR3 has 14 amino acids. Germline V gene data show CDR1 as SGHRS and CDR2 as YFSETQ. This CDR3 reads CASSPATGGNEQFF.

The rearrangement uses TRBV18 and TRBJ1-1. Per germline, CDR1 KGHSH and CDR2 LQKENI. The CDR3 has 12 amino acids. The CDR3 loop is CASSREFTEAFF.

The chain is built from TRBV18 and TRBJ1-5. The CDR3 spans 14 residues. Per the germline V gene, CDR1 is KGHSH and CDR2 is LQKENI. CDR3 sequence reads: CASSLTGMGQPQHF.

The chain uses TRBV4-2 and TRBJ2-1; TCRdb selects TRBD1, and the lack of DNA leaves this call unchecked. The germline V gene encodes CDR1 LGHNA and CDR2 YNFKEQ. This CDR3 is built from 16 residues. CDR3: CASSHTGTLSYNEQFF.

The rearrangement uses TRBV5-1 and TRBJ1-1; absent DNA, TCRdb's TRBD1 call cannot be checked. The CDR3 is 15 amino acids. The germline V gene encodes CDR1 SGHRS and CDR2 YFSETQ. The CDR3 is CASSSGATLNTEAFF.

This rearrangement joins TRBV20-1 to TRBJ1-2; without DNA, the TCRdb call of TRBD1 cannot be checked. CDR3 length: 16 residues. Germline CDR1 DFQATT, CDR2 SNEGSKA (reference sequence). CDR3 in amino acids: CSASWQGLASNYGYTF.

V and J are TRBV7-6 and TRBJ2-5; TCRdb picks TRBD1, but there is no DNA to check that call. Germline lookup yields CDR1 SGHVS and CDR2 FNYEAQ. The CDR3 has 15 residues. The CDR3 reads CASSLGDRVQETQYF.

The V call is TRBV5-1, the J call TRBJ1-5; the TCRdb call, TRBD1, lacks DNA for checking. The length of the CDR3 is 16 residues. Germline V gene sequence: CDR1 SGHRS, CDR2 YFSETQ. Here the CDR3 reads CASSLHAGTGNSAQHF.

This sequence joins TRBV28 and TRBJ2-2; there is no DNA to check the TCRdb D call of TRBD2. The CDR3 consists of 15 residues. Germline V gene lookup returns CDR1 MDHEN and CDR2 SYDVKM. CDR3 sequence: CASSPGGLHTGELFF.

CDR3 region: CASRTHQERLEQYF. The chain is built from TRBV28 and TRBJ2-7. Germline lookup yields CDR1 MDHEN and CDR2 SYDVKM. The CDR3 spans 14 residues.

The rearrangement links TRBV7-2 to TRBJ2-2; TCRdb designates TRBD2, a call that cannot be tested without DNA. Germline CDR1 reads SGHTA; CDR2 reads FQGNSA. This CDR3 is 16 amino acids long. The CDR3 spells CASSARSLGNTGELFF.

The genes are TRBV7-2 and TRBJ2-3; the TCRdb call, TRBD1, lacks DNA for checking. CDR1 is SGHTA and CDR2 is FQGNSA in the germline V gene. There are 15 residues in the CDR3. CDR3 region: CASSFFAGVTDTQYF.

The chain employs TRBV7-3 and TRBJ2-2. The CDR3 is 13 residues long. Germline values: CDR1 SGHTA, CDR2 FQGTGA. This chain's CDR3 is CASSTTSSGELFF.

This chain joins TRBV6-5 and TRBJ2-5; no DNA is available, so the TRBD1 call from TCRdb remains unchecked. This CDR3 contains 14 residues. Germline lookup yields CDR1 MNHEY and CDR2 SVGAGI. This chain's CDR3 is CASSWDRGIETQYF.